This TCR beta chain is from a study of cytomegalovirus exposure and HLA in healthy donors. PCR amplification relied on 60 Vbeta primers (plus 13 Jbeta primers). Profiled with immunoSEQ multiplex PCR; TCRdb holds only in-frame clones, not every one. The sample lists 160,000 or so clones; about 72% were seen once. The V gene end was trimmed by 3 bases and the J gene end by 6 bases; junction bases not matched to a gene: 3. Germline CDR1 and CDR2: MDHEN and SYDVKM. The CDR3 covers 13 residues. This TCR was sampled from a human donor in good health. The sequencing sample was made of PBMCs. This chain joins TRBV28 and TRBJ2-7, with 9 bases fitting TRBD1. The CDR3 nucleotides are TGTGCCAGCAGTTTCGCGGACAGGGGCGAGCAGTACTTC. Its protein is CASSFADRGEQYF.